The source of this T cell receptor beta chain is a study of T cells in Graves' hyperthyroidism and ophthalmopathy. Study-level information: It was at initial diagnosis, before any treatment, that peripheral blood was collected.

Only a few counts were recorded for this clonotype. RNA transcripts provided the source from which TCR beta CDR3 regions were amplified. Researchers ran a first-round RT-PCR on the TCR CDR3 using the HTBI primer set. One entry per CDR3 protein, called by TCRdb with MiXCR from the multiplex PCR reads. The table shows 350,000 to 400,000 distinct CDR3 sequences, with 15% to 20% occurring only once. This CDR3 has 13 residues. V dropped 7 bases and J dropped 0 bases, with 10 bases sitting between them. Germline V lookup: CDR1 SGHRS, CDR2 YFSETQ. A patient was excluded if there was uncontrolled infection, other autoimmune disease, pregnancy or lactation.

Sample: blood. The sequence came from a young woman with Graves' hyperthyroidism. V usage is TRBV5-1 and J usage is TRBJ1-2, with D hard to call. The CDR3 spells CASREAANYGYTF. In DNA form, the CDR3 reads TGCGCCAGCCGGGAGGCAGCTAACTATGGCTACACCTTC.